This T cell receptor (beta chain) was identified in a study of shared clonotypes between healthy human individuals. Germline lookup yields CDR1 SGHRS and CDR2 YFSETQ. V gave up 4 bases and J gave up 7 bases; unmatched junction bases: 19. CDR3 length equals 19 residues. Each sample came from a Caucasian adult donor living in Nashville, Tennessee. Each cell subset's genomic DNA was divided evenly among several immunoSEQ plates. Sequenced by immunoSEQ multiplex PCR; TCRdb stores in-frame clones only, minus some. The sample lists more than 1,200,000 clones; approximately 98.5% were seen once. The origin of this receptor is a man younger than 40 in good health. The chain uses TRBV5-1 and TRBJ2-7; 14 bases fit TRBD2. Source material: naive CD4+ T cells sorted from blood. Subset noted: CD45RA+ positively selected. This CDR3 reads CASSRGLTGLAGALGEQYF. CDR3 bases: TGCGCCAGCAGCCGGGGGCTAACGGGACTAGCGGGAGCCTTGGGGGAGCAGTACTTC. Full variable domain (outside the CDR3, taken from reference TRBV5-1 and TRBJ2-7): KAGVTQTPRYLIKTRGQQVTLSCSPISGHRSVSWYQQTPGQGLQFLFEYFSETQRNKGNFPGRFSGRQFSNSRSEMNVSTLELGDSALYLCASSRGLTGLAGALGEQYFGPGTRLTVT.